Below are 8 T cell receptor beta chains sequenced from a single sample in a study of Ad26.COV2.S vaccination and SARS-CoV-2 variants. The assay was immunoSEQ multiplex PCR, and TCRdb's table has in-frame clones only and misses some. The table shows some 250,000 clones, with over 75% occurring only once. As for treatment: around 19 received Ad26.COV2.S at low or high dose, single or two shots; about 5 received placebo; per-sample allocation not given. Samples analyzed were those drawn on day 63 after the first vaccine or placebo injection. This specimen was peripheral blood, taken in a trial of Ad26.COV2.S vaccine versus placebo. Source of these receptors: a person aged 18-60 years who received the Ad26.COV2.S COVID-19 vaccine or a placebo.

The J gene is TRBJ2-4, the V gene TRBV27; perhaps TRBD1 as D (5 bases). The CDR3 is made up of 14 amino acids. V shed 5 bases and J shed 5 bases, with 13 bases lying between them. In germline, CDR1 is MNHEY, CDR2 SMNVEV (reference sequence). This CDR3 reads CASSPGRWENIQYF. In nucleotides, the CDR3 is TGTGCCAGCAGTCCAGGGCGGTGGGAAAACATTCAGTACTTC.

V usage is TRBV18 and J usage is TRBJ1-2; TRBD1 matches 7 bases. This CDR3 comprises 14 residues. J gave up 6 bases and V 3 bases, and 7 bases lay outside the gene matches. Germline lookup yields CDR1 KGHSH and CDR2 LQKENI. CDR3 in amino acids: CASSPTGMGHGYTF. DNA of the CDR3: TGTGCCAGCTCACCGACAGGGATGGGGCATGGCTACACCTTC.

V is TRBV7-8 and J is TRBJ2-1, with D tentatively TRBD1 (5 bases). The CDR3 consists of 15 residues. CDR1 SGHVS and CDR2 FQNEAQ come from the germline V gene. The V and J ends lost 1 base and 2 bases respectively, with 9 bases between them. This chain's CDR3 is CASSLEGPPYNEQFF. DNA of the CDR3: TGTGCCAGCAGCTTAGAGGGGCCCCCCTACAATGAGCAGTTCTTC.

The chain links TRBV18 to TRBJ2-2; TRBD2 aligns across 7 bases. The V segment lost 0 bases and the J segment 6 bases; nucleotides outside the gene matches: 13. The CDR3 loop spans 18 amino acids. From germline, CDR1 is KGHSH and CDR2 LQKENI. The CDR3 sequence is CASSPPGGAVDAAGELFF. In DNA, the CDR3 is TGTGCCAGCTCACCACCGGGAGGGGCAGTCGACGCGGCCGGGGAGCTGTTTTTT.

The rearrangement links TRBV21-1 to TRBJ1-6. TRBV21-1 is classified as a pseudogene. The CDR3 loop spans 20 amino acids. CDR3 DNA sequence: TGTGCCAGCAGCTATAACCCGGCGCAGACGCCGAGCTCCTATAATTCACCCCTCCACTTT. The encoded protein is CASSYNPAQTPSSYNSPLHF.

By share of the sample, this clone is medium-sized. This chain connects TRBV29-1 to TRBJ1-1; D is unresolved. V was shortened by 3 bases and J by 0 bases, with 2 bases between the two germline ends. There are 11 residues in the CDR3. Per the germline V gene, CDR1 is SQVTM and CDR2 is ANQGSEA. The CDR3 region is CSVEVNTEAFF. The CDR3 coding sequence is TGCAGCGTTGAGGTGAACACTGAAGCTTTCTTT.

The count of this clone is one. The CDR3 loop is CAWSLSGDTEAFF. The CDR3 nucleotides read TGTGCCTGGAGTCTCTCCGGTGACACTGAAGCTTTCTTT. The V call is TRBV30, the J call TRBJ1-1; no firm D call. The CDR3 length is 13 residues. V was clipped by 2 bases and J by 3 bases, with 10 bases between them. Germline V gives CDR1 GTSNPN, CDR2 SVGIG (reference sequence).

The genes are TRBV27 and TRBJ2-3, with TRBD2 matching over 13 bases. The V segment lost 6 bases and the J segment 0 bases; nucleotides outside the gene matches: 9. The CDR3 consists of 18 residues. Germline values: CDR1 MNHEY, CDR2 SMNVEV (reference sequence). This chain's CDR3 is CASRRGTSGTSSTDTQYF. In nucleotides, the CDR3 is TGTGCCAGCAGACGGGGGACTAGCGGGACATCTAGCACAGATACGCAGTATTTT.